The clone carrying this T cell receptor beta chain was seen once. Its antigen is still unknown. These data come from a study of OX40 agonist ivuxolimab in advanced cancers. Across the whole study: Head and neck, renal cell, melanoma or hepatocellular carcinoma were the cancers that dose-escalation patients had. Three patients had partial responses: one hepatocellular carcinoma, two cutaneous melanoma.

TCRdb's table, derived via immunoSEQ multiplex PCR, lists solely in-frame clones and lacks some. The data hold around 98,000 clones, with 87% observed a single time. V was shortened by 1 base and J by 5 bases, with 8 bases between the two germline ends. This CDR3 is 13 amino acids long. The germline V gene encodes CDR1 SEHNR and CDR2 FQNEAQ (reference sequence). General study findings and limits: At doses 0.1 to 3.0 mg/kg, CD4+ and CD8+ clones expanded. Expanded clones were, on average, more numerous among CD8+ T cells than CD4+.

The sequencing used CD4+ or CD8+ T cells sorted from blood, collected in a trial of the OX40 agonist ivuxolimab. The genes are TRBV7-9 and TRBJ2-5; no clear D gene. The TCR was taken from an adult with an advanced solid tumor such as melanoma, head and neck, liver or kidney cancer. As DNA, the CDR3 is TGTGCCAGCAGCTTAGGGGCGTCGGAGACCCAGTACTTC. Its translation is CASSLGASETQYF.